These T cell receptor beta chains were read from a single sample in a study of cytomegalovirus exposure and HLA in healthy donors. Some clones are missing from TCRdb's copy, which holds only in-frame ones; the method was immunoSEQ multiplex PCR. The table includes 220,000 or so clones, 82% detected once. The sample consisted of PBMCs. Receptors were obtained from a woman in her thirties or forties in good health and CMV-seronegative. Both conserved end residues are part of each CDR3. The D gene is left open where the match is weak. The listing skips clone size in some rows; elsewhere it reads once, few, many or a size class.

TRBJ1-4,.,TRBV19,.,CASSELDSPFEKLFF,TGTGCCAGTAGCGAATTGGACAGCCCTTTTGAAAAACTGTTTTTT
TRBJ2-2,.,TRBV11-2,.,CASSPGGAWGTTNTGELFF,TGTGCCAGCAGCCCAGGCGGGGCGTGGGGGACGACGAACACCGGGGAGCTGTTTTTT
TRBJ2-7,.,TRBV5-4,TRBD1,CASSSGTAAHEQYF,TGTGCCAGCAGCTCGGGGACAGCGGCACACGAGCAGTACTTC
TRBJ2-7,few,TRBV28,.,CASTPRGISYEQYF,TGTGCCAGTACTCCCCGAGGGATTTCGTACGAGCAGTACTTC
TRBJ2-7,once,TRBV28,TRBD2,CASSFRLAGGGDEQYF,TGTGCCAGCAGTTTTCGGCTAGCGGGAGGCGGGGACGAGCAGTACTTC
TRBJ2-1,.,TRBV7-2,TRBD2,CASSNLAGVSNEQFF,TGTGCCAGCAGCAACCTAGCGGGAGTAAGCAATGAGCAGTTCTTC
TRBJ2-5,.,TRBV4-1,TRBD1,CASSPFGQGEETQYF,TGCGCCAGCAGCCCGTTCGGACAGGGCGAAGAGACCCAGTACTTC
TRBJ2-7,once,TRBV12-5,TRBD2,CASGPISETSPEQYF,TGTGCTAGTGGTCCGATATCGGAGACTAGCCCCGAGCAGTACTTC
TRBJ2-7,.,TRBV27,TRBD2,CASSPGTSGSQQYF,TGTGCCAGCAGTCCGGGGACTAGTGGCTCGCAGCAGTACTTC
TRBJ1-4,.,TRBV5-1,.,CASSLGLAGTSGEKLFF,TGCGCCAGCAGCTTGGGGCTCGCCGGGACATCGGGTGAAAAACTGTTTTTT
TRBJ1-6,.,TRBV2,.,CASSDPGSPLHF,TGTGCCAGCAGTGATCCCGGTTCACCCCTCCACTTT
TRBJ2-4,.,TRBV28,TRBD2,CASRTRTRNLDIQYF,TGTGCCAGCAGGACTAGGACTAGAAATTTAGACATTCAGTACTTC
TRBJ2-3,once,TRBV5-1,TRBD2,CASSYYGLAGETDTQYF,TGCGCCAGCAGCTACTATGGACTAGCGGGAGAAACAGATACGCAGTATTTT
TRBJ1-1,.,TRBV5-5,.,CASRKQLNTEAFF,TGTGCCAGCAGGAAGCAACTGAACACTGAAGCTTTCTTT
TRBJ2-1,.,TRBV14,.,CASSQFSGSSYNEQFF,TGTGCCAGCAGCCAATTTTCCGGGAGCTCCTACAATGAGCAGTTCTTC
TRBJ2-5,.,TRBV11-2,TRBD1,CASSLTTGQGTQYF,TGTGCCAGCAGCTTGACAACGGGACAGGGGACCCAGTACTTC
TRBJ2-1,.,TRBV10-1,.,CASSAGSFYNEQFF,TGCGCCAGCAGTGCCGGGAGCTTTTACAATGAGCAGTTCTTC
TRBJ2-7,.,TRBV2,TRBD2,CASSGLAPYEQYF,TGTGCCAGCAGCGGACTAGCCCCCTACGAGCAGTACTTC
TRBJ2-3,few,TRBV15,.,CATSRTASTDTQYF,TGTGCCACCAGCAGGACAGCTAGCACAGATACGCAGTATTTT
TRBJ1-3,.,TRBV7-9,TRBD1,CSSSGDRGRSSGNTIYF,TGTTCCAGCAGTGGGGACAGGGGCAGAAGCTCTGGAAACACCATATATTTT
TRBJ2-7,.,TRBV18,.,CASSPGSFLGYDEQYF,TGTGCCAGCTCACCCGGCAGCTTCCTAGGTTATGACGAGCAGTACTTC
TRBJ2-2,.,TRBV9,.,CASSVGATGELFF,TGTGCCAGCAGCGTAGGGGCTACCGGGGAGCTGTTTTTT
TRBJ2-7,.,TRBV7-9,TRBD1,CASSLEDRGGYEQYF,TGTGCCAGCAGCTTAGAGGACAGGGGTGGGTACGAGCAGTACTTC
TRBJ1-2,.,TRBV19,.,CASSIAAVWNYGYTF,TGTGCCAGTAGTATAGCAGCGGTTTGGAACTATGGCTACACCTTC
TRBJ2-7,.,TRBV30,TRBD1,CAWGAPRQGKIYEQYF,TGTGCCTGGGGTGCGCCGAGACAGGGGAAAATTTACGAGCAGTACTTC
TRBJ1-4,.,TRBV30,.,CAWSEPSSREKLFF,TGTGCCTGGAGTGAACCGTCGTCGCGGGAAAAACTGTTTTTT
TRBJ1-3,.,TRBV5-1,.,CASRKTGTAGNTIYF,TGCGCCAGCAGGAAAACAGGGACGGCTGGAAACACCATATATTTT
TRBJ1-3,.,TRBV5-6,TRBD1,CASSLRTGAGNTIYF,TGTGCCAGCAGCTTGAGGACAGGGGCTGGAAACACCATATATTTT
TRBJ1-4,.,TRBV2,TRBD1,CASRQGKNEKLFF,TGTGCCAGCAGACAGGGGAAAAATGAAAAACTGTTTTTT
TRBJ2-3,.,TRBV5-1,.,CASSLVGTHPDF,TGCGCCAGCAGCTTGGTTGGGACTCATCCGGATTTT
TRBJ2-7,.,TRBV19,TRBD1,CASSLGTGYEQYF,TGTGCCAGTAGCCTGGGGACAGGCTACGAGCAGTACTTC
TRBJ1-2,.,TRBV4-1,TRBD1,CASSPQAGGADYGYTF,TGCGCCAGCAGCCCCCAGGCAGGGGGCGCCGACTATGGCTACACCTTC
TRBJ2-4,.,TRBV9,.,CASSVGGIGSIQYF,TGTGCCAGCAGCGTAGGGGGAATAGGGAGCATTCAGTACTTC
TRBJ1-5,.,TRBV6-6,TRBD1,CASRPLAGTDNQPQHF,TGTGCCAGCAGACCCTTAGCCGGGACAGACAATCAGCCCCAGCATTTT
TRBJ2-2,.,TRBV18,TRBD2,CASSRLADPPGELFF,TGTGCCAGCTCTCGACTAGCGGACCCCCCCGGGGAGCTGTTTTTT
TRBJ1-1,.,TRBV6-1,TRBD1,CASKGQGGTEAFF,TGTGCCAGCAAAGGACAGGGTGGAACTGAAGCTTTCTTT
TRBJ2-7,.,TRBV2,TRBD2,CASSGLAGSSYEQYF,TGTGCCAGCAGCGGACTAGCGGGGAGCTCCTACGAGCAGTACTTC
TRBJ1-3,once,TRBV2,TRBD1,CASGWTGVGNTIYF,TGTGCCAGCGGGTGGACAGGGGTTGGAAACACCATATATTTT
TRBJ2-7,once,TRBV18,TRBD2,CASSPVAGVSYEQYF,TGTGCCAGCTCACCGGTAGCGGGTGTCTCCTACGAGCAGTACTTC
TRBJ2-1,.,TRBV19,TRBD2,CASSRLAGVTYNEQFF,TGTGCCAGTAGTCGACTAGCGGGAGTCACCTACAATGAGCAGTTCTTC
TRBJ2-7,.,TRBV7-9,.,CASSLGQALSYEQYF,TGTGCCAGCAGCTTAGGACAGGCGTTATCCTACGAGCAGTACTTC
TRBJ2-5,.,TRBV2,.,CASSGSLGGETQYF,TGTGCCAGCAGTGGAAGTCTGGGGGGAGAGACCCAGTACTTC